The 16 T cell receptor beta chains below all came from one sample that was sequenced in a study of post-analysis software for immune sequencing data. No antigen is known for these receptors. Study-level results: Roughly five TRBV segments occurring more often in patients than controls included TRBV5-6, TRBV5-1 and TRBV20-1.

Unique molecular identifiers had been added to the TCR beta cDNA libraries. MiXCR was run by TCRdb on the PCR reads, yielding one entry per CDR3 protein. The sample contains hundreds of thousands of distinct CDR3 sequences, more than 50% of which appear only once. Source material: blood. Receptor source: a girl aged 2 to 9 with multiple sclerosis.

Remarks on this clonotype: The CDR3 end shows no conserved phenylalanine or tryptophan, and so a read error is likely. The gene calls are TRBV29-1 and TRBJ2-1; a possible D gene is TRBD1 (5 bases). The CDR3 is 11 residues long. V was pared by 4 bases and J by 8 bases, with 9 bases between. Germline V CDR1 and CDR2: SQVTM, ANQGSEA. This chain's CDR3 is CSVVGPHEQFL. CDR3 sequence (DNA): TGCAGCGTTGTGGGGCCCCATGAGCAGTTCTTA.

The rearrangement uses TRBV27 and TRBJ1-5; possibly TRBD1 for D (5 bases). V lost 3 bases, J lost 2 bases, and 11 bases lay in between. Germline assignment: CDR1 MNHEY and CDR2 SMNVEV (reference sequence). The CDR3 is 15 residues long. This CDR3 is CASSFEGRGNQPQHF. In nucleotides, the CDR3 is TGTGCCAGCAGTTTTGAGGGCAGGGGCAATCAGCCCCAGCATTTT.

This clonotype was detected only a few times. The chain is built from TRBV29-1 and TRBJ2-5; D uncertain. From germline, CDR1 is SQVTM and CDR2 ANQGSEA. V was trimmed by 8 bases and J by 11 bases, leaving 15 bases between them. There are 10 residues in the CDR3. CDR3 sequence reads: CSPGPEGQYF. CDR3 DNA: TGCAGCCCTGGACCTGAAGGGCAGTACTTC.

This chain joins TRBV29-1 and TRBJ2-5; 7 nucleotides match TRBD2. The trim removed 8 bases at V and 3 bases at J, leaving 3 bases unmatched. CDR3 size: 11 residues. Germline V lookup: CDR1 SQVTM, CDR2 ANQGSEA. The CDR3 region is CSSGGEETQYF. The CDR3 nucleotides read TGCAGCTCTGGGGGGGAAGAGACCCAGTACTTC.

The chain links TRBV5-1 to TRBJ2-7, with D tentatively TRBD2 (7 bases). This CDR3 has 16 residues. Trimming took 4 bases from V and 2 from J, leaving 19 bases between them. Germline V gives CDR1 SGHRS, CDR2 YFSETQ. In DNA form, the CDR3 reads TGCGCCAGCAGCGCCCTGGGGGGGGCAGGGACCTACGAGCAGTACTTC. Its protein is CASSALGGAGTYEQYF.

V gene TRBV12-3 or TRBV12-4 combines with J gene TRBJ2-1; D may be TRBD1 (5 bases). The CDR3 length is 14 residues. V was pared by 7 bases and J by 6 bases, with 16 bases between. The CDR3 sequence: CASILSRVANEQFF. In nucleotides, the CDR3 is TGTGCCAGCATCCTATCCAGGGTAGCCAATGAGCAGTTCTTC.

The rearrangement links TRBV7-3 to TRBJ1-2; no reliable D call. Trimming cost V 4 bases and J 2 bases, with 11 bases left between them. The germline V gene has CDR1 SGHTA and CDR2 FQGTGA. This CDR3 has 14 residues. CDR3 sequence reads: CASSSWTLNYGYTF. In DNA form, the CDR3 reads TGTGCCAGCAGCTCCTGGACTTTAAACTATGGCTACACCTTC.

The sample holds one count of this clonotype. This chain connects TRBV12-3 or TRBV12-4 to TRBJ2-7; either TRBD1 or TRBD2 may fit D (5 bases each). The CDR3 runs 15 residues. Trimming pared 7 bases from V and 5 bases from J, leaving 21 bases between. The CDR3 here is CASTQGSPRGHEQYF. The CDR3 bases are TGTGCCAGCACCCAAGGAAGCCCGAGGGGACACGAGCAGTACTTC.

The genes are TRBV5-1 and TRBJ2-3, with a weak D call TRBD1 (6 bases). The CDR3 consists of 20 residues. V was trimmed by 0 bases and J by 6 bases, leaving 29 bases between them. Per the germline V gene, CDR1 is SGHRS and CDR2 is YFSETQ. CDR3 in DNA: TGCGCCAGCAGCTTGGAACTAGTCCCCAACCCGTCAAATAGGGGGGATACGCAGTATTTT. Its translation is CASSLELVPNPSNRGDTQYF.

The rearrangement joins TRBV6-2 or TRBV6-3 to TRBJ2-5; D remains unclear. The CDR3 loop spans 14 amino acids. Germline CDR1 reads MNHEY; CDR2 reads SVGEGT. V lost 5 bases and J lost 2, with 12 bases in between. CDR3 sequence reads: CASSPQILQETQYF. For the CDR3, the DNA is TGTGCCAGCAGTCCACAAATCTTACAAGAGACCCAGTACTTC.

The V and J genes are TRBV29-1 and TRBJ2-1, with TRBD2 matching 7 bases. The J segment lost 0 bases and the V segment lost 7 bases, leaving 12 bases of the junction unmatched. Looked up from germline, CDR1 is SQVTM and CDR2 is ANQGSEA. The CDR3 is made up of 16 amino acids. The chain's CDR3 is CSAPIGGGSSYNEQFF. The CDR3 nucleotides are TGCAGCGCCCCCATCGGCGGCGGGAGCTCCTACAATGAGCAGTTCTTC.

The genes are TRBV21-1 and TRBJ2-7. TRBV21-1 is reported as a pseudogene. The CDR3 totals 15 residues. In DNA form, the CDR3 reads TGTGCCAGCAGCAAATCCGTTGTAGGTACCTACGAGCAGTACTTC. Translated: CASSKSVVGTYEQYF.

The chain joins TRBV5-1 to TRBJ2-7; D may be TRBD2 (6 bases). Germline V gene sequence: CDR1 SGHRS, CDR2 YFSETQ. This CDR3 region has 15 residues. V shed 4 bases and J shed 3 bases, with 17 bases lying between them. The CDR3 DNA follows: TGCGCCAGCAGCCCCGGGCAGGAGCGGGTCTACGAGCAGTACTTC. It codes for CASSPGQERVYEQYF.

V usage is TRBV11-2 and J usage is TRBJ2-4, with TRBD2 as a possible D gene (6 bases). Trimming left V 2 bases short and J 8 bases short, with 13 bases between. The CDR3 is 14 amino acids. CDR1 is SGHAT, CDR2 FQNNGV, per germline. CDR3 residues: CASSLRGSRDIQYF. In nucleotides, the CDR3 is TGTGCCAGCAGCTTACGGGGGAGTAGAGACATTCAGTACTTC.

The chain joins TRBV7-6 to TRBJ2-1; D ambiguous. The CDR3 contains 15 residues. The germline V gene encodes CDR1 SGHVS and CDR2 FNYEAQ. V was clipped by 2 bases and J by 2 bases, with 10 bases between them. The CDR3 region is CASSLLDGTYNEQFF. CDR3 coding DNA: TGTGCCAGCAGCTTACTTGACGGAACCTACAATGAGCAGTTCTTC.

This clonotype was recorded a few times. The rearrangement uses TRBV29-1 and TRBJ2-3, with a possible D match to TRBD2 (5 bases). This CDR3 contains 10 residues. V lost 5 bases and J lost 6, with 6 bases in between. Germline assignment: CDR1 SQVTM and CDR2 ANQGSEA. The CDR3 protein is CSVRGDTQYF. The CDR3 bases are TGCAGCGTTCGAGGGGATACGCAGTATTTT.